Included here is one T cell receptor (beta chain) sequence, with context. No antigen is known for it. The data are from a study of cytomegalovirus exposure and HLA in healthy donors. CDR1 GTSNPN and CDR2 SVGIG come from the germline V gene (reference sequence). The CDR3 contains 14 residues. With 1 base removed from V and 2 bases from J, the gap between germline ends came to 12 bases. A multiplex PCR was run with 60 Vbeta primers and 13 Jbeta primers. In the authors' methods: In a later analysis, around 12 million of some 80 million unique beta chains occurred in at least two donors. Profiling relied on immunoSEQ multiplex PCR, and the TCRdb table lists in-frame clones only, not all of them. V and J calls and clone size are as listed in that table; D and trimming were resolved from the DNA. The table shows 200,000 to 300,000 clones, with about 81% occurring only once. Study-wide findings and caveats: It was taken for granted in presence/absence analyses that sequencing depth across donors was roughly uniform.

The chain employs TRBV30 and TRBJ2-7; the D gene is possibly TRBD2 (6 bases). Sequenced sample: PBMCs. The receptor was derived from a woman in her 40s in good health and CMV-seropositive. The CDR3: CAWSAGGVTYEQYF. The CDR3 DNA reads TGTGCCTGGAGTGCTGGAGGGGTGACCTACGAGCAGTACTTC.